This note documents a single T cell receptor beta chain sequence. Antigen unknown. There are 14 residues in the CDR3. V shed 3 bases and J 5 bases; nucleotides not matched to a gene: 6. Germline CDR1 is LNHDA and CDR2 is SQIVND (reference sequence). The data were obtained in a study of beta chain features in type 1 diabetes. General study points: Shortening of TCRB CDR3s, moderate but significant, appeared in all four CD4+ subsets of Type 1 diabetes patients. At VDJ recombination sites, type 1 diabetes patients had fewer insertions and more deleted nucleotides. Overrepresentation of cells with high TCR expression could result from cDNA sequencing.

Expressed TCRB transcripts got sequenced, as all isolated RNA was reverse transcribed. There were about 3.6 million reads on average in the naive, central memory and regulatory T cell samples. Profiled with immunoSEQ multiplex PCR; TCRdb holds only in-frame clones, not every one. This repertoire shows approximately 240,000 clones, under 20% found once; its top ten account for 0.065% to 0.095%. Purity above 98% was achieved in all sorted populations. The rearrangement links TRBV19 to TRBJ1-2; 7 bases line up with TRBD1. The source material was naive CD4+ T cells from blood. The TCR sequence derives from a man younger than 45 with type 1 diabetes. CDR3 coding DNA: TGTGCCAGTAGTATCCCCGACAGGGATTATGGCTACACCTTC. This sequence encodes CASSIPDRDYGYTF.